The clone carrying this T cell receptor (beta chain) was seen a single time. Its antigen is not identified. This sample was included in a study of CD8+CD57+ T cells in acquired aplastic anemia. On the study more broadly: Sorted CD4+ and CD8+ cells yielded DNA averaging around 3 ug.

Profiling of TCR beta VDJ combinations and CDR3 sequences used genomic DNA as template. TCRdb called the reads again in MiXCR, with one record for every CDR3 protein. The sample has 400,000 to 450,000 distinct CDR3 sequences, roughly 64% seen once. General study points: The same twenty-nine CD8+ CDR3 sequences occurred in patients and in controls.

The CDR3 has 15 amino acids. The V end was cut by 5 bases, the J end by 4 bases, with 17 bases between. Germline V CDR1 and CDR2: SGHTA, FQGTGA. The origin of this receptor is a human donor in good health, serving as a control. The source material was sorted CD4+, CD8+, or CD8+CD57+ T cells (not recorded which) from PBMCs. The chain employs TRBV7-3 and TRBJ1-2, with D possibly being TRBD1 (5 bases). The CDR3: CASSPAPGGGYGYTF. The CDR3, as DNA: TGTGCCAGCAGCCCCGCCCCCGGGGGAGGCTATGGCTACACCTTC.